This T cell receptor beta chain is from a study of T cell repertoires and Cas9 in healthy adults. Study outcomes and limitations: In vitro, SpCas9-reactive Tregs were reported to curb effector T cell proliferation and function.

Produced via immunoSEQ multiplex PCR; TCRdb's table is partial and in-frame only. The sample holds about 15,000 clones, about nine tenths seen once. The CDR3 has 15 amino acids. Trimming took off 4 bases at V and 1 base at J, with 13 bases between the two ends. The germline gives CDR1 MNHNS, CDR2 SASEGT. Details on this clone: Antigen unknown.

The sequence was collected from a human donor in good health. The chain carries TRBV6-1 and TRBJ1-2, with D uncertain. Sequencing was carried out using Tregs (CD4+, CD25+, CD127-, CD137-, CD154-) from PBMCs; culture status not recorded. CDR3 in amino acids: CASSGIFDNNYGYTF. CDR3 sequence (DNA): TGTGCCAGCAGTGGAATCTTTGACAATAACTATGGCTACACCTTC.